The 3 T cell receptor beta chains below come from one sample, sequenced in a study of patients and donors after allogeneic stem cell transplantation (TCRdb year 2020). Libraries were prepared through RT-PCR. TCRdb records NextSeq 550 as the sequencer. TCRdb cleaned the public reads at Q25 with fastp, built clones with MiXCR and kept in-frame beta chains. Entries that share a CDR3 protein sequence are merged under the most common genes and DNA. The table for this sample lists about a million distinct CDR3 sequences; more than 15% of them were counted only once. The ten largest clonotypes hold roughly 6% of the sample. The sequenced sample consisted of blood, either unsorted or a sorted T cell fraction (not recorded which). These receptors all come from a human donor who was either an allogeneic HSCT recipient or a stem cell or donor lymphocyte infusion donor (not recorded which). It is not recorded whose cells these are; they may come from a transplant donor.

The DNA for the CDR3 is TGTGCCAGCAGTGTGTCTCGGACAGCCTACGAGCAGTACTTC. Protein: CASSVSRTAYEQYF. The chain links TRBV25-1 to TRBJ2-7; D might be TRBD1 (6 bases). The CDR3 is 14 amino acids. V was trimmed by 4 bases and J by 2 bases, leaving 12 bases between them. The germline V gene encodes CDR1 MGHDK and CDR2 SYGVNS.

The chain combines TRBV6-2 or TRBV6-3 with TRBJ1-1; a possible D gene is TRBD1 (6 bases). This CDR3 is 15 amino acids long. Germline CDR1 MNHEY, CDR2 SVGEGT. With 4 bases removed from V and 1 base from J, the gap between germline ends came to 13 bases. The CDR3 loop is CASSFRQDPNTEAFF. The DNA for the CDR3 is TGTGCCAGCAGTTTTCGACAGGACCCGAACACTGAAGCTTTCTTT.

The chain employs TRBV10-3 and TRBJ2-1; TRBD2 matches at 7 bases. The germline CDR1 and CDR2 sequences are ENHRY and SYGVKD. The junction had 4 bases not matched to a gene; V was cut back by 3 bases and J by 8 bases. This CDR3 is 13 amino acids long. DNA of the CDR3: TGTGCCATCAGTGAACGACTAGCTCATGAGCAGTTCTTC. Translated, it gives CAISERLAHEQFF.